The clone carrying this T cell receptor beta chain was counted many times. The germline gives CDR1 MNHEY, CDR2 SVGEGT. This CDR3 has 17 amino acids. With V trimmed by 6 bases and J by 2 bases, 9 bases remained unmatched. This record belongs to a study of T cells in Graves' hyperthyroidism and ophthalmopathy. Amplification of TCR beta CDR3 regions used RNA as the template. HTBI primers were employed in a first-round RT-PCR of the TCR CDR3. Using its own MiXCR run on the multiplex PCR reads, TCRdb lists one record per CDR3 protein. The repertoire includes about 640,000 distinct CDR3 sequences, around 13% of them detected once, and 12% sits in the top ten.

V is TRBV6-2 or TRBV6-3 and J is TRBJ2-1; TRBD2 agrees at 11 bases. The receptor was derived from a woman aged 45-65 years with Graves' ophthalmopathy. The specimen sequenced was blood. The DNA for the CDR3 is TGTGCCAGCAGCCCTAGACTAGCGGGGTTACCCTACAATGAGCAGTTCTTC. The encoded protein is CASSPRLAGLPYNEQFF.